These 11 T cell receptor beta chains originate from one sample sequenced in a study of cytomegalovirus exposure and HLA in healthy donors. In the PCR, 60 Vbeta and 13 Jbeta primers were used. Clones were sequenced by immunoSEQ multiplex PCR, and TCRdb holds only the in-frame ones, with some missing. Among roughly 100,000 clones listed, approximately 14% were seen once. Sequencing used PBMCs. These receptors originate from a female donor in good health and CMV-seronegative.

This chain connects TRBV2 to TRBJ2-2; 8 bases are a match to TRBD1. V trimming: 4 bases; J trimming: 4 bases; junction bases outside the gene matches: 8. This CDR3 has 16 amino acids. Germline CDR1 SNHLY, CDR2 FYNNEI. The CDR3: CASSGGRGRGTGELFF. The DNA for the CDR3 is TGTGCCAGCAGTGGCGGCAGGGGGCGGGGCACCGGGGAGCTGTTTTTT.

This clone appeared a few times. The rearrangement uses TRBV4-1 and TRBJ1-4, with TRBD1 matching 9 bases. The CDR3 totals 16 residues. V lost 3 bases to trimming and J lost 5 bases; unmatched junction nucleotides: 7. Looked up from germline, CDR1 is MGHRA and CDR2 is YSYEKL. The CDR3 DNA sequence: TGCGCCAGCAGCCAGATTACAGGGGGCCTGAATGAAAAACTGTTTTTT. It codes for CASSQITGGLNEKLFF.

This clone was detected only a few times. The chain links TRBV27 to TRBJ2-7; 8 bases line up with TRBD2. Losses at the gene ends were 3 bases for V and 3 bases for J; bases not matched to a gene: 7. CDR1 is MNHEY, CDR2 SMNVEV, per germline (reference sequence). The CDR3 is 15 residues long. CDR3 coding DNA: TGTGCCAGCAGTTTCAACCACCGGGAGGGCTACGAGCAGTACTTC. This translates into CASSFNHREGYEQYF.

The CDR3 loop reads CASSPWTEETQYF. The CDR3 nucleotides are TGTGCCAGCAGCCCCTGGACAGAAGAGACCCAGTACTTC. V and J are TRBV7-2 and TRBJ2-5, with D possibly TRBD1 on 6 matching bases. The CDR3 totals 13 residues. Germline loops: CDR1 SGHTA, CDR2 FQGNSA. The V and J ends lost 5 bases and 3 bases respectively, with 10 bases between them.

The V and J genes are TRBV4-1 and TRBJ2-7; 10 bases are shared with TRBD1. The CDR3 is made up of 15 amino acids. Losses at the gene ends were 1 base for V and 6 bases for J; bases not matched to a gene: 6. Per the germline V gene, CDR1 is MGHRA and CDR2 is YSYEKL. For the CDR3, the DNA is TGCGCCAGCAGCCAAGGGTGGACAGGGGGTAGCGAGCAGTACTTC. Amino acid sequence: CASSQGWTGGSEQYF.

The V call is TRBV9, the J call TRBJ2-1; TRBD2 agrees at 7 bases. V gave up 4 bases and J gave up 6 bases; unmatched junction bases: 13. CDR1 and CDR2 from the germline V gene are SGDLS and YYNGEE. This CDR3 comprises 16 residues. This CDR3 is CASSPTSSGVGNEQFF. CDR3 coding DNA: TGTGCCAGCAGCCCTACCTCAAGCGGGGTGGGCAATGAGCAGTTCTTC. The full variable domain, with the rest looked up from reference TRBV9 and TRBJ2-1, is DSGVTQTPKHLITATGQRVTLRCSPRSGDLSVYWYQQSLDQGLQFLIQYYNGEERAKGNILERFSAQQFPDLHSELNLSSLELGDSALYFCASSPTSSGVGNEQFFGPGTRLTVL.

The table lists this clone with a few counts. V and J are TRBV5-6 and TRBJ2-7; 7 nucleotides align to TRBD1. J was trimmed by 0 bases and V by 0 bases; bases with no gene match: 6. CDR1 is SGHDT, CDR2 YYEEEE, per germline. This CDR3 has 16 residues. DNA for the CDR3: TGTGCCAGCAGCTTGGGGGGACAGTCCTTCTCCTACGAGCAGTACTTC. Translating it yields CASSLGGQSFSYEQYF.

This chain's CDR3 is CASSQDLAGTQPQHF. The CDR3 DNA is TGCGCCAGCAGCCAAGATTTGGCAGGGACACAGCCCCAGCATTTT. The V gene is TRBV4-3, the J gene TRBJ1-5, with D tentatively TRBD1 (6 bases). The CDR3 contains 15 residues. Germline V CDR1 and CDR2: LGHNA, YSLEER. V gave up 0 bases and J gave up 7 bases, with 13 bases separating them.

The chain combines TRBV19 with TRBJ2-5, with D perhaps matching TRBD2 (6 bases). Germline V gene data show CDR1 as LNHDA and CDR2 as SQIVND (reference sequence). V was pared by 3 bases and J by 4 bases, with 24 bases between. The CDR3 length is 18 residues. CDR3 sequence (DNA): TGTGCCAGTAGTATCCGTCTAAAGAGCGGGCCCGGACGAGAGACCCAGTACTTC. Translated: CASSIRLKSGPGRETQYF.

V and J are TRBV28 and TRBJ2-7, with 8 bases lining up with TRBD1. Germline V gene sequence: CDR1 MDHEN, CDR2 SYDVKM. V dropped 2 bases and J dropped 6; count of bases not matched to a gene: 3. This CDR3 spans 13 amino acids. CDR3 region: CASSLQGAGEQYF. In nucleotides, the CDR3 is TGTGCCAGCAGTTTACAGGGGGCTGGCGAGCAGTACTTC. Filled out from reference TRBV28 and TRBJ2-7, the complete variable domain reads DVKVTQSSRYLVKRTGEKVFLECVQDMDHENMFWYRQDPGLGLRLIYFSYDVKMKEKGDIPEGYSVSREKKERFSLILESASTNQTSMYLCASSLQGAGEQYFGPGTRLTVT.

This clone showed up just a few times. The chain combines TRBV4-3 with TRBJ1-1, with TRBD1 as a possible D gene (6 bases). The CDR3 is made up of 17 amino acids. The ends were cut back, 4 bases at V and 5 bases at J, with 23 bases in the middle. The germline V gene encodes CDR1 LGHNA and CDR2 YSLEER. CDR3 sequence: CASSPHAAGARGTEAFF. CDR3 nucleotides: TGCGCCAGCAGCCCCCACGCGGCAGGGGCGAGGGGGACTGAAGCTTTCTTT.